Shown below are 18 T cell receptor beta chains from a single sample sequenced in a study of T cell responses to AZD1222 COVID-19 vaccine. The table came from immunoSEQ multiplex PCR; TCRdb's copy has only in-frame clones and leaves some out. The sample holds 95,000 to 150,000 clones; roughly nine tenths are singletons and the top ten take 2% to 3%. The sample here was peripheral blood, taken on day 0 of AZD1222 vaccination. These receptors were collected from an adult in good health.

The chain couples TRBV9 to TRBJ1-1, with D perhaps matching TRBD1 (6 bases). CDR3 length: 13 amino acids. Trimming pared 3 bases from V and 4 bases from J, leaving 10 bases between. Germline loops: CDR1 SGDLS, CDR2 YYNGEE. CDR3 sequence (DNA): TGTGCCAGCAGCGCGAGGGGGGCCACTGAAGCTTTCTTT. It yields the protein CASSARGATEAFF.

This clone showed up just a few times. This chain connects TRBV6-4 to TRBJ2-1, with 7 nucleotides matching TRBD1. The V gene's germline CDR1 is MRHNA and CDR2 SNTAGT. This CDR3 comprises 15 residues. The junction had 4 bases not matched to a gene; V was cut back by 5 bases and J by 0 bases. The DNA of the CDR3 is TGTGCCAGCAGTCTGGACAGGACCTCCTACAATGAGCAGTTCTTC. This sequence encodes CASSLDRTSYNEQFF.

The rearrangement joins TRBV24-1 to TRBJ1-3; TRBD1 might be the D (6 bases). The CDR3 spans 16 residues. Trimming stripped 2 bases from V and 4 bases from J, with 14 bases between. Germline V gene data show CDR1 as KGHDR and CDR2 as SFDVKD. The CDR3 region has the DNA TGTGCCACCAGTGATTCCGGGGGCGCGGGGGGAAACACCATATATTTT. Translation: CATSDSGGAGGNTIYF.

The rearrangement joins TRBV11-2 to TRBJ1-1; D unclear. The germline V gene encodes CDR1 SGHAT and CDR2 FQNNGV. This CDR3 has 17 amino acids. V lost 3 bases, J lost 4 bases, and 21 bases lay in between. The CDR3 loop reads CASSFHRETQRATEAFF. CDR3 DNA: TGTGCCAGCAGCTTCCACCGGGAGACTCAACGAGCCACTGAAGCTTTCTTT.

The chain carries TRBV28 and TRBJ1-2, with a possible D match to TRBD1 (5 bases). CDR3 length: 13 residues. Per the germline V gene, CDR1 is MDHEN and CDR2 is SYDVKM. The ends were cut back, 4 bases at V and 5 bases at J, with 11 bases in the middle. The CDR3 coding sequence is TGTGCCAGCAGTTGGTCGGGGGAGTATGGCTACACCTTC. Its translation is CASSWSGEYGYTF.

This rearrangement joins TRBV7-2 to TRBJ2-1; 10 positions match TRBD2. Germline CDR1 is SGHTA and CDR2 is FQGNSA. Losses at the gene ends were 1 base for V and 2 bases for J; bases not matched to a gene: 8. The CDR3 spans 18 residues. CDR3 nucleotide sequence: TGTGCCAGCAGCTTAGGGACTAGCGGAGCAGGCGCCTACAATGAGCAGTTCTTC. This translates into CASSLGTSGAGAYNEQFF.

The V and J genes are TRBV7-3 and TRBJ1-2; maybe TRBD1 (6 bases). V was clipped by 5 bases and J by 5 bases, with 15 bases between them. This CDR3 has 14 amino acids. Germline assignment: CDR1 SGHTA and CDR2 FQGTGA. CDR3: CASSASGDGYGYTF. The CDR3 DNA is TGTGCCAGCAGCGCCTCAGGGGACGGGTATGGCTACACCTTC.

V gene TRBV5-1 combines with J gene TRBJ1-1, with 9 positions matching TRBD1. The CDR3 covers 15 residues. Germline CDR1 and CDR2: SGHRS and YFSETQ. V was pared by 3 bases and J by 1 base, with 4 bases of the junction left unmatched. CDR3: CASSSPGQGNTEAFF. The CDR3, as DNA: TGCGCCAGCAGCTCCCCGGGACAGGGGAACACTGAAGCTTTCTTT. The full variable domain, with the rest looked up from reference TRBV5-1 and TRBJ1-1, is KAGVTQTPRYLIKTRGQQVTLSCSPISGHRSVSWYQQTPGQGLQFLFEYFSETQRNKGNFPGRFSGRQFSNSRSEMNVSTLELGDSALYLCASSSPGQGNTEAFFGQGTRLTVV.

The DNA of the CDR3 is TGTGCCAGCAGCGGAGGGACTAGCGGGAGGGGAGACGAGCAGTACTTC. Translating it yields CASSGGTSGRGDEQYF. The chain employs TRBV5-6 and TRBJ2-7; 16 positions match TRBD2. V lost 4 bases to trimming and J lost 5 bases; unmatched junction nucleotides: 6. The CDR3 runs to 16 residues. Germline CDR1 SGHDT, CDR2 YYEEEE.

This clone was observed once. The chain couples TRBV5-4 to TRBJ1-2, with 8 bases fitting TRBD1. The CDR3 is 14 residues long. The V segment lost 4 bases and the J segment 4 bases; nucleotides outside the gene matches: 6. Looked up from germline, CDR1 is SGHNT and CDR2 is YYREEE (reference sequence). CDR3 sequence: CASSPGQGIYGYTF. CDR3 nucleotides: TGTGCCAGCAGCCCAGGACAGGGAATCTATGGCTACACCTTC. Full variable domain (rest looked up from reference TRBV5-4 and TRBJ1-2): ETGVTQSPTHLIKTRGQQVTLRCSSQSGHNTVSWYQQALGQGPQFIFQYYREEENGRGNFPPRFSGLQFPNYSSELNVNALELDDSALYLCASSPGQGIYGYTFGSGTRLTVV.

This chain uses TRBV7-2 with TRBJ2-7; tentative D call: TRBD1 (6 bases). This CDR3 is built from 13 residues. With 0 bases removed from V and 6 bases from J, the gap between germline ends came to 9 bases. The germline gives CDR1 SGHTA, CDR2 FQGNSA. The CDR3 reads CASSLARGPEQYF. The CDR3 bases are TGTGCCAGCAGCTTAGCCAGGGGTCCCGAGCAGTACTTC.

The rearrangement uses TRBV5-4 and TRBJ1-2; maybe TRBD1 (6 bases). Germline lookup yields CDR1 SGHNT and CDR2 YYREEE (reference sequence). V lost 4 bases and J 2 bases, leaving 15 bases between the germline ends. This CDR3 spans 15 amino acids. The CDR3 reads CASSPQWTENYGYTF. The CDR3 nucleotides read TGTGCCAGCAGCCCCCAATGGACAGAAAACTATGGCTACACCTTC.

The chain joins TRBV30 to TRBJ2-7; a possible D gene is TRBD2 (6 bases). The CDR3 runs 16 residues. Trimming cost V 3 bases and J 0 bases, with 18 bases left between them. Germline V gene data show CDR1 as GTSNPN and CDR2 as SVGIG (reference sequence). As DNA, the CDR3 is TGTGCCTGGAGACGAAGACTAGGGGTGCTCTCCTACGAGCAGTACTTC. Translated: CAWRRRLGVLSYEQYF. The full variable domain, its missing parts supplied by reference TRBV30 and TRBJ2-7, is SQTIHQWPATLVQPVGSPLSLECTVEGTSNPNLYWYRQAAGRGLQLLFYSVGIGQISSEVPQNLSASRPQDRQFILSSKKLLLSDSGFYLCAWRRRLGVLSYEQYFGPGTRLTVT.

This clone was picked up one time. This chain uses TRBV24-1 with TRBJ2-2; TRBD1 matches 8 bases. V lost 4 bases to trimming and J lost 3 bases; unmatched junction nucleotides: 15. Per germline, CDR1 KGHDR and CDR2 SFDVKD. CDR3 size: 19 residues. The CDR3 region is CATSEFRGPFEGDTGELFF. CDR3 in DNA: TGTGCCACCAGTGAATTCAGGGGGCCCTTCGAAGGCGACACCGGGGAGCTGTTTTTT.

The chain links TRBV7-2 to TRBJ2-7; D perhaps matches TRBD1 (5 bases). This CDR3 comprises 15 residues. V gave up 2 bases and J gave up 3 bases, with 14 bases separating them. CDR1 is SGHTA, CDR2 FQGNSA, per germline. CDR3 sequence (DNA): TGTGCCAGCAGCTTACTGTGGCAGGGTAGCTACGAGCAGTACTTC. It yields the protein CASSLLWQGSYEQYF.

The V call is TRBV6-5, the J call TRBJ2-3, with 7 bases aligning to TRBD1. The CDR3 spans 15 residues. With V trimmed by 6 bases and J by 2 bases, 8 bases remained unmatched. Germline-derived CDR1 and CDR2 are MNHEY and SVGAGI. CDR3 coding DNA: TGTGCCAGCAGCAGAGACAGGGTTGCCACAGATACGCAGTATTTT. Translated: CASSRDRVATDTQYF.

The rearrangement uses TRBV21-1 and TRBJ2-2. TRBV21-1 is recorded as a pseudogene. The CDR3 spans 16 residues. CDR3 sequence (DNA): TGTGCCAGCAGCTCCGACCGGGACCCTTACACCGGGGAGCTGTTTTTT. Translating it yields CASSSDRDPYTGELFF.

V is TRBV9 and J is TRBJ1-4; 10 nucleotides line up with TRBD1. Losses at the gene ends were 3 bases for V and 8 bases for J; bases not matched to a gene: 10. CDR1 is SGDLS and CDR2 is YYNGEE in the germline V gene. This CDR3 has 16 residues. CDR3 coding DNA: TGTGCCAGCAGCGCTCTGACAGGGGGCGCAGGCGAAAAACTGTTTTTT. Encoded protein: CASSALTGGAGEKLFF. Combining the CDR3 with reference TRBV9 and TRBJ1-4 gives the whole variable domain DSGVTQTPKHLITATGQRVTLRCSPRSGDLSVYWYQQSLDQGLQFLIQYYNGEERAKGNILERFSAQQFPDLHSELNLSSLELGDSALYFCASSALTGGAGEKLFFGSGTQLSVL.